This T cell receptor (beta chain) was recovered during a study of Graves' ophthalmopathy and Graves' hyperthyroidism. Scientists amplified the TCR beta CDR3 regions from RNA transcripts. After a first-round RT-PCR with HTBI primers, a second-round multiplex PCR was run. TCRdb fed the multiplex PCR reads into MiXCR, producing one record per CDR3 protein. Of more than 1,000,000 distinct CDR3 sequences listed, 35% to 40% are singletons. V gave up 2 bases and J gave up 2 bases, with 9 bases separating them. Germline values: CDR1 MNHEY, CDR2 SVGAGI. This CDR3 contains 14 residues. Sequences were obtained from peripheral blood or thyroid tissue (not recorded which). The receptor's source is an adult man with Graves' hyperthyroidism. This chain joins TRBV6-5 and TRBJ1-2; no clear D gene. Here the CDR3 DNA reads TGTGCCAGCAGTTACGAATACCGGAACTATGGCTACACCTTC. This sequence encodes CASSYEYRNYGYTF.